This T cell receptor beta chain emerged from a study of blood T cell repertoires in COVID-19. Study overall: PBMCs, B-cell-depleted T cells, or T cells were the source of the cDNA or gDNA that made up the material.

In the source study's methods: Amplification of reference gene primers provided the estimated nucleated cell counts. The assay was immunoSEQ multiplex PCR, and TCRdb's table has in-frame clones only and misses some. V and J calls plus clone size are reproduced from that table; the DNA served to infer D and trimming. The repertoire holds 450,000 or so clones, with about 90% as singletons. CDR3 length equals 14 residues. The V segment lost 2 bases and the J segment 6 bases; nucleotides outside the gene matches: 5. Germline values: CDR1 SGHRS, CDR2 YFSETQ. Followed longitudinally, the Seattle patients had been enrolled during active infection.

The sequence derives from a man younger than 35 with COVID-19, enrolled during active disease. This chain links TRBV5-1 with TRBJ1-1; 9 bases are a match to TRBD1. Input material: peripheral blood. CDR3 residues: CASSFTGGISEAFF. The CDR3 coding sequence is TGCGCCAGCAGCTTCACAGGGGGCATCTCTGAAGCTTTCTTT.